The T cell receptor (beta chain) described here comes from a study of T cells in Graves' hyperthyroidism and ophthalmopathy. V lost 6 bases to trimming and J lost 3 bases, with 12 bases between them. Per germline, CDR1 DFQATT and CDR2 SNEGSKA (reference sequence). The CDR3 length is 12 residues. Researchers amplified the TCR beta CDR3 regions from RNA transcripts. The HTBI primer set drove a first-round RT-PCR of the TCR CDR3. In TCRdb, the multiplex PCR reads were re-called with MiXCR into one record per CDR3 protein. This table has a few hundred thousand distinct CDR3 sequences, roughly a fifth appearing once. This clonotype occurred many times.

The TCR comes from a man aged 50-60 years with Graves' ophthalmopathy. Sequenced material: blood. V and J are TRBV20-1 and TRBJ2-7; D call uncertain. The CDR3 here is CSAVNTFYEQYF. The CDR3 DNA follows: TGCAGTGCCGTCAATACTTTCTACGAGCAGTACTTC.